This TCR beta chain emerged from a study of glioma-infiltrating T cells after dendritic cell vaccination. Amplification used 60 V beta primers and 13 J beta primers. Profiled with immunoSEQ multiplex PCR; TCRdb holds only in-frame clones, not every one. The repertoire consists of 100,000 or so clones, with almost 90% occurring once and the leading ten covering approximately 2.7%. Sample time point: after dendritic cell vaccination, including at tumor progression/relapse. The CDR3 loop spans 14 amino acids. V shed 7 bases and J shed 8 bases, with 19 bases lying between them. Looked up from germline, CDR1 is SGHRS and CDR2 is YFSETQ.

The rearrangement uses TRBV5-1 and TRBJ2-1; TRBD2 is a possible D gene (5 bases). This specimen was blood, taken after dendritic cell vaccination. The receptor was isolated from a human donor with glioblastoma. CDR3 nucleotides: TGCGCCAGCTCCCACCTGCTAGCCCGAGATGAGCAGTTCTTC. It is translated as CASSHLLARDEQFF. The full variable domain, with the rest looked up from reference TRBV5-1 and TRBJ2-1, is KAGVTQTPRYLIKTRGQQVTLSCSPISGHRSVSWYQQTPGQGLQFLFEYFSETQRNKGNFPGRFSGRQFSNSRSEMNVSTLELGDSALYLCASSHLLARDEQFFGPGTRLTVL.